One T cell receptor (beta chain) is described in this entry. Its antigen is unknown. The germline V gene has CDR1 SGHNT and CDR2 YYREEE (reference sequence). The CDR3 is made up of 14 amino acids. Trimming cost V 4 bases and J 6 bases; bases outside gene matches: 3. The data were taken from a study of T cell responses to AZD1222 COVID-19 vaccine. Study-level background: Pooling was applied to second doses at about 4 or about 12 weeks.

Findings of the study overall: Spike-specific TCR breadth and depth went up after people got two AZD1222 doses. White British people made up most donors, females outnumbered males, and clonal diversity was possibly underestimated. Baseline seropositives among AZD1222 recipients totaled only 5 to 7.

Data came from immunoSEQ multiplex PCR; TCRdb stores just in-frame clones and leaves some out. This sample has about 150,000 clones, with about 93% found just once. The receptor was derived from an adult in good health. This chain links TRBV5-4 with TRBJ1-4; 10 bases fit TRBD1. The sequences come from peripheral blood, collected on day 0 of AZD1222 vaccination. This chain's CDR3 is CASSSGTGDEKLFF. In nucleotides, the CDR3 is TGTGCCAGCAGCAGCGGGACAGGGGATGAAAAACTGTTTTTT.